This T cell receptor beta chain derives from a study of blood T cell repertoires in COVID-19. CDR1 and CDR2 (germline): SGHVS, FQNEAQ. The CDR3 consists of 15 residues. V lost 7 bases and J lost 10, with 22 bases in between. Assay: immunoSEQ multiplex PCR; the TCRdb copy retains only in-frame clones and omits some. The data show over 150,000 clones, around 82% seen once. The source is an older man with active or convalescent COVID-19. V is TRBV7-8 and J is TRBJ1-4; D is unclear. Sequences were obtained from peripheral blood. CDR3: CASTLSVGPAGKLFF. The CDR3 nucleotides are TGTGCCAGCACCCTCTCTGTCGGGCCGGCGGGAAAACTGTTTTTT.